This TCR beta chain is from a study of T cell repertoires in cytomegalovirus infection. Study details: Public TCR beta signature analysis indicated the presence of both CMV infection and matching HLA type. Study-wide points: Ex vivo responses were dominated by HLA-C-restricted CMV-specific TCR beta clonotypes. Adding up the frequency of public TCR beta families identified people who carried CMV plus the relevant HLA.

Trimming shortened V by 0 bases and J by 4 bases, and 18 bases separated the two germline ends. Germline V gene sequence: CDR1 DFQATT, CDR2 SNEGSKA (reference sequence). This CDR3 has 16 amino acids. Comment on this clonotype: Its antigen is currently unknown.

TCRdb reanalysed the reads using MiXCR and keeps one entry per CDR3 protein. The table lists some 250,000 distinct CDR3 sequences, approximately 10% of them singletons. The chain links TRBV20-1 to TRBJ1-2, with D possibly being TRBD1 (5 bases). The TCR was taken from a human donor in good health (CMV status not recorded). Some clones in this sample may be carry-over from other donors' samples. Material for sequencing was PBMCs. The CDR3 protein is CSARDSGGVASYGYTF. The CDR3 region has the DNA TGCAGTGCTAGAGATTCGGGGGGGGTCGCCTCCTATGGCTACACCTTC.